The 2 T cell receptor beta chains below come from one sample, sequenced in a study of T cell repertoires in cytomegalovirus infection. TCRdb called the reads again in MiXCR, with one record for every CDR3 protein. Of around 190,000 distinct CDR3 sequences detected, around 15% appear once; the ten largest clones hold roughly 27%. Sequenced material: PBMCs. These receptors were obtained from a human donor in good health (CMV status not recorded). Some clones in this sample may be carry-over from other donors' samples.

This clonotype was recorded at least ten times. The genes are TRBV7-9 and TRBJ1-2; TRBD1 matches at 7 bases. The CDR3 totals 14 residues. The trim removed 5 bases at V and 2 bases at J, leaving 5 bases unmatched. CDR1 is SEHNR and CDR2 is FQNEAQ in the germline V gene (reference sequence). As DNA, the CDR3 is TGTGCCAGCAGCCCTTCGACAGGGAACTATGGCTACACCTTC. This encodes CASSPSTGNYGYTF.

This clonotype occurred a few times. The rearrangement uses TRBV6-5 and TRBJ1-5; the D is unclear. CDR1 MNHEY and CDR2 SVGAGI come from the germline V gene. The CDR3 is made up of 14 amino acids. Between the trimmed V and J ends, which lost 0 bases and 4 bases, there was a span of 7 bases. This CDR3 is CASSYSFGNQPQHF. The DNA for the CDR3 is TGTGCCAGCAGTTACTCTTTCGGGAATCAGCCCCAGCATTTT.